This TCR beta chain originates from a study of CD4 T cells in relation to SARS-CoV-2 and coronaviruses (dated by TCRdb to 2020 to 2023). About the full investigation: The full convalescent cohort of roughly eleven patients had a median age of around 38 years, ranging from roughly 21 to 75 years. The approximately twelve convalescent patients included 8 males and 4 females; two subjects were Hispanic. Shared crossreactive spike epitopes were mapped to their HLA restriction using patient-derived lymphoblastoid cell lines. Memory CD4+ T cell crossreactivity between SARS-CoV-2 and common cold coronavirus spike proteins was assessed at the TCR clonotype level in the study. The Adaptive Biotechnologies TCR-sequencing kit was used to sequence samples from a few pre-COVID donors and the naive versus memory experiments, while other data came from Illumina-based sequencing. A different TCR-beta assay, based on Illumina, was used to sequence expansion assays from other donors in the study. The study at large found these results: Because no donor provided both pre-pandemic and post-infection samples, tracing the source of pre-existing responses was limited. The study was limited by small numbers of patients and tested TCRs. Crossreactivity analysis centred on spike protein, so crossreactivity against other viral proteins was not assessed. Sequencing naive versus memory cells indicated that the assay picks up memory recall responses, not primary responses primed during culture. Significantly weaker SARS-CoV-2-driven expansion was shown by crossreactive clones than by monoreactive clones, consistent with antigenic imprinting. Memory CD4+ clonotypes crossrecognizing SARS-CoV-2 and at least one common cold coronavirus spike were found in roughly three fifths of donors.

To separate naive from memory CD4+ T cells, cryopreserved PBMCs first underwent CD4 enrichment and then EasySep naive CD4+ T cell enrichment. Ficoll-Paque PLUS gradient centrifugation was used to isolate PBMCs from leukapheresis product or whole blood. PBMCs were either used fresh in the expansion assay or cryopreserved at -140 degrees C. The QIAamp Micro DNA Kit was used to extract genomic DNA from the CD4+ T cells. V loses 1 base, J loses 2 bases, and the germline ends lie 5 bases apart. Reading from cysteine to phenylalanine, the CDR3 counts 13 amino acids. Only the CDR3 part of the read is kept: 39 bases, read in frame from the first base. The germline V gene yields MGHRA for CDR1 and YSYEKL for CDR2. This clone was seen once. Its antigen specificity is not known. Per-nucleotide qualities are absent, and no much larger clonotype sits a single base away. DNA from uncultured naive and memory CD4+ T cells underwent immunoSEQ TCR-beta sequencing at deep resolution. Turning to the authors' computational methods: During preprocessing, nonproductive sequences were removed, as were CDR3s that did not start with C, did not end with F or W, or were shorter than 7 amino acids. Cultured and uncultured naive and memory CD4+ repertoires were searched for CDR3s previously identified as spike- and CEF-reactive. Pairwise Levenshtein distance, computed with the stringdist R package after three terminal residues were trimmed from each end, was used as the measure of CDR3 homology. Here the immuneACCESS table is served through TCRdb, limited to in-frame sequences with V and J called. Missing clones are a known gap in these copies; in checked studies unresolved V genes cover under half, and the rest lacks a known reason. V and J calls and clone size are copied from that table; D and trimming were computed from the DNA. The sample table records tens of thousands of clones; 70% to 90% of these occur just once. The ten top clones hold approximately 3.1% of the sample.

This TCR was recovered from an adult with COVID-19. This sequence uses TRBV4-1 and TRBJ2-5, with no confidently assigned D gene. The sequenced material came from memory CD4+ T cells from PBMCs. Per the publication, the cell subset or site label means: memory (non-naive) CD4+ T cells. The DNA reads as follows: TGCGCCAGCAGCCAAGGACTGCAAGAGACCCAGTACTTC. It encodes CASSQGLQETQYF.